A selection of T cell receptor beta chains follows, all from one sample in a study of T cell responses to AZD1222 COVID-19 vaccine. The assay was immunoSEQ multiplex PCR, and TCRdb's table has in-frame clones only and misses some. The data contain around 100,000 clones, about 90% of them singletons. Here the sequenced sample was peripheral blood, taken on day 0 of MenACWY control vaccination. These receptor sequences come from an adult in good health. Both conserved end residues are part of each CDR3. D genes are given only for firm matches. Where a row states a size, it is once, few, many or the class of an expanded clone; other rows omit it.

d_gene	v_gene	abundance	j_gene	CDR3nt	CDR3aa
NA	TRBV15	NA	TRBJ1-1	TGTGCCACCAGCAGAGAGGCCGAGGGCCTCACTGAAGCTTTCTTT	CATSREAEGLTEAFF
NA	TRBV7-2	NA	TRBJ2-5	TGTGCCAGCAGCCGGAGGACAAATGTGGAGACCCAATACTTC	CASSRRTNVETQYF
NA	TRBV28	NA	TRBJ1-2	TGTGCCAGTAAGGCGTTTGGACTAGGTAACTATGGCTACACCTTC	CASKAFGLGNYGYTF
NA	TRBV7-9	once	TRBJ2-5	TGTGCCAGCAGCTTATACCCGGGGCAAGAGACCCAGTACTTC	CASSLYPGQETQYF
NA	TRBV7-2	NA	TRBJ2-7	TGTGCCAGCAGACCTAGTCTGGAGGGGCACGAGCAGTACTTC	CASRPSLEGHEQYF
NA	TRBV19	once	TRBJ1-1	TGTGCCAGTAGTATAGATGGGATGGGTTACACTGAAGCTTTCTTT	CASSIDGMGYTEAFF
NA	TRBV28	NA	TRBJ2-7	TGTGCCAGCAGCTCTCCCGGGACACCATACTACGAGCAGTACTTC	CASSSPGTPYYEQYF
NA	TRBV6-1	once	TRBJ1-2	TGTGCCAGCAGTTCGTTAGTATTTGGCTACACCTTC	CASSSLVFGYTF
TRBD1	TRBV23-1	NA	TRBJ1-5	TGCGCCAGCAGTCCCGCCCAGGACAGGGGAAGAAATCAGCCCCAGCATTTT	CASSPAQDRGRNQPQHF
NA	TRBV28	NA	TRBJ1-2	TGTGCCAGCAGCCCACCGCGGCGGCCCGGGAGCGACTATGGCTACACCTTC	CASSPPRRPGSDYGYTF
NA	TRBV9	NA	TRBJ2-2	TGTGCCAGCAGGGGAATTAACGGGGAGCTGTTTTTT	CASRGINGELFF
TRBD2	TRBV24-1	NA	TRBJ2-3	TGTGCCACCAGTGATTCCGGACTAGCGGGGGCCGGGGATACGCAGTATTTT	CATSDSGLAGAGDTQYF
NA	TRBV5-1	NA	TRBJ1-1	TGCGCCAGCAGCTTGGCTGGAGACAACACTGAAGCTTTCTTT	CASSLAGDNTEAFF
NA	TRBV12-1	NA	TRBJ2-2	TGTGCCAGCAGCCCGCCGGGACTAGCGATAACCGGGGAGCTGTTTTTT	CASSPPGLAITGELFF
TRBD1	TRBV4-3	NA	TRBJ1-2	TGCGCCAGCAGCCCCAATAGACAGGGAGACTATGGCTACACCTTC	CASSPNRQGDYGYTF
NA	TRBV2	NA	TRBJ2-3	TGTGCCAGCAAATGGGACCAAGGCACAGATACGCAGTATTTT	CASKWDQGTDTQYF
NA	TRBV20-1	NA	TRBJ2-1	TGCAGTGCGAGTGACAATGAGCAGTTCTTC	CSASDNEQFF
TRBD1	TRBV19	NA	TRBJ1-2	TGTGCCAGTAGTACTTCAACAGGGGGAGTTTATGGCTACACCTTC	CASSTSTGGVYGYTF
NA	TRBV18	NA	TRBJ2-1	TGTGCCAGCTCACCACCGTCGGTGACTAGAAGGTACAATGAGCAGTTCTTC	CASSPPSVTRRYNEQFF
TRBD1	TRBV19	once	TRBJ2-6	TGTGCCAGTAGTCTACTGACAGGGGCTGGGGCCAACGTCCTGACTTTC	CASSLLTGAGANVLTF
NA	TRBV7-9	once	TRBJ2-1	TGTGCCAGCAGCTTAGTTCTCGAGACGGATGAGCAGTTCTTC	CASSLVLETDEQFF
TRBD1	TRBV9	NA	TRBJ1-2	TGTGCCAGCAGCGCCAGGACAGGGGGTAACTATGGCTACACCTTC	CASSARTGGNYGYTF
NA	TRBV3-1/TRBV3-2	NA	TRBJ2-7	TGTGCCAGCAGCCAGGGATTTTCCTCCTACGAGCAGTACTTC	CASSQGFSSYEQYF
TRBD1	TRBV5-4	NA	TRBJ2-2	TGTGCCAGCAGTACCCGGGGACAGGGCAAAGTCGGGGAGCTGTTTTTT	CASSTRGQGKVGELFF
TRBD1	TRBV28	NA	TRBJ1-2	TGTGCCAGCAGTTTCGGGGGACAGAGCTATGGCTACACCTTC	CASSFGGQSYGYTF
NA	TRBV2	NA	TRBJ2-2	TGTGCCATCTACACCGGGGAGCTGTTTTTT	CAIYTGELFF
TRBD1	TRBV19	NA	TRBJ1-2	TGTGCCAGTAGTATACTACCGGGACAGGGTAACTATGGCTACACCTTC	CASSILPGQGNYGYTF
TRBD2	TRBV4-2	NA	TRBJ2-7	TGTGCCAGCAGCCACGCGGGGGGGGGACAACATTTCAGCTCCTACGAGCAGTACTTC	CASSHAGGGQHFSSYEQYF
TRBD2	TRBV7-2	NA	TRBJ2-2	TGTGCCAGCAGCTTAGGGGGAGGGCCGATCGGGGAGCTGTTTTTT	CASSLGGGPIGELFF
NA	TRBV28	NA	TRBJ2-7	TGTGCCAGCAGTCCGGCGACGAACCGGGGCGAGCAGTACTTC	CASSPATNRGEQYF
NA	TRBV6-5	NA	TRBJ2-5	TGTGCCAGCAGACCACAGGGCCGTGAGACCCAGTACTTC	CASRPQGRETQYF
TRBD2	TRBV6-2/TRBV6-3	once	TRBJ2-5	TGTGCCAGCAGTTATGGGATTCTTCGGCCGCGGGGGGGTGAGACCCAGTACTTC	CASSYGILRPRGGETQYF
NA	TRBV19	NA	TRBJ1-5	TGTGCCAGTAGTAACCCCACAGGGCGGGGACAGCCCCAGCATTTT	CASSNPTGRGQPQHF
NA	TRBV12-3/TRBV12-4	NA	TRBJ2-7	TGTGCCAGCAGTTTTGGGGCGATGCAGTACTTC	CASSFGAMQYF
NA	TRBV27	once	TRBJ1-2	TGTGCCAGCAGTCCTACAGGGAATGGCTACACCTTC	CASSPTGNGYTF
NA	TRBV18	NA	TRBJ1-5	TGTGCCAGCTCACTGGACCCGGGCAATCAGCCCCAGCATTTT	CASSLDPGNQPQHF
NA	TRBV6-5	NA	TRBJ1-5	TGTGCCAGCACCGAGGGTCGGGGCAATCAGCCCCAGCATTTT	CASTEGRGNQPQHF
NA	TRBV5-4	NA	TRBJ1-2	TGTGCCAGCTCCCCGGGCGGGTACGAGGGGAGATCCTCTGGCTACACCTTC	CASSPGGYEGRSSGYTF
TRBD1	TRBV9	NA	TRBJ2-7	TGTGCCAGCAGCGAGACAGGGTCGTTTTACGAGCAGTACTTC	CASSETGSFYEQYF
NA	TRBV7-6	NA	TRBJ2-7	TGTGCCAGCAGCCTGGGGGGCGGGAGCTACGAGCAGTACTTC	CASSLGGGSYEQYF
TRBD2	TRBV18	NA	TRBJ2-7	TGTGCCAGCTCACCAAGCGGGGGTTACGAGCAGTACTTC	CASSPSGGYEQYF
TRBD1	TRBV5-1	NA	TRBJ2-3	TGCGCCAGCAGCTTTCAGGACAGGGGCCCAGATACGCAGTATTTT	CASSFQDRGPDTQYF
NA	TRBV5-1	NA	TRBJ1-2	TGCGCCAGCAGCCCCGGCGGCGGGCTAGGCGGCTACACCTTC	CASSPGGGLGGYTF
NA	TRBV5-4	NA	TRBJ1-3	TGTGCCAGCAGCCGGCGCCTTGGGACGGGAGAAAACACCATATATTTT	CASSRRLGTGENTIYF
NA	TRBV18	NA	TRBJ2-1	TGTGCCAGCTCACCCACGACTATCACCTACAATGAGCAGTTCTTC	CASSPTTITYNEQFF
TRBD2	TRBV27	once	TRBJ2-1	TGTGCCAGCAGTTCCAATCTCCGACTAGCGGGAGCGAGTGGGAAGTTCTTC	CASSSNLRLAGASGKFF
NA	TRBV2	NA	TRBJ1-1	TGTGCCAGCAGTCGGGCCCTGGGGGGGACTGAAGCTTTCTTT	CASSRALGGTEAFF
TRBD1	TRBV28	NA	TRBJ1-1	TGTGCCAGCAGTGCGACAGGGCAAGCGACCACTGAAGCTTTCTTT	CASSATGQATTEAFF
NA	TRBV5-6	once	TRBJ1-5	TGTGCCAGCAGCTTATCAGGGGTCAATCAGCCCCAGCATTTT	CASSLSGVNQPQHF
TRBD1	TRBV19	medium-sized	TRBJ1-1	TGTGCCAGTAGCCGGGACAGATTGAACACTGAAGCTTTCTTT	CASSRDRLNTEAFF
NA	TRBV13	NA	TRBJ1-1	TGTGCCAGCAACAGGGTTGACACTGAAGCTTTCTTT	CASNRVDTEAFF
TRBD2	TRBV18	NA	TRBJ2-3	TGTGCCAGCTCACCCTCGACTAGCGGCTACACAGATACGCAGTATTTT	CASSPSTSGYTDTQYF
NA	TRBV10-3	NA	TRBJ1-1	TGTGCCATCAGAGGAGGGACTGAAGCTTTCTTT	CAIRGGTEAFF
NA	TRBV2	NA	TRBJ2-4	TGTGCCAGCAGTGACCTCGACACCGCCAAAAACATTCAGTACTTC	CASSDLDTAKNIQYF
NA	TRBV2	NA	TRBJ1-6	TGTGCCAGCAGCCCGAATCCGGGGTTTCTGACACCCCTCCACTTT	CASSPNPGFLTPLHF